The 31 T cell receptor beta chains below all came from one sample that was sequenced in a study of blood T cell repertoires in COVID-19. Profiling relied on immunoSEQ multiplex PCR, and the TCRdb table lists in-frame clones only, not all of them. The sample shows around 270,000 clones, over 80% of them seen only once. Sequencing was carried out using PBMCs or T cells enriched from blood (not recorded which). These receptors were obtained from a woman aged 40 to 49 who had been exposed to COVID-19.

The rearrangement links TRBV19 to TRBJ1-2; TRBD1 aligns across 7 bases. This CDR3 has 15 residues. Germline-derived CDR1 and CDR2 are LNHDA and SQIVND (reference sequence). V lost 5 bases and J lost 7; bases outside the gene matches: 13. CDR3 loop: CASSPGTGVFRGYTF. For the CDR3, the DNA is TGTGCCAGTAGTCCAGGAACAGGGGTATTTCGTGGCTACACCTTC.

This clone has a single count. The chain uses TRBV11-2 and TRBJ2-2; D unresolved. V was pared by 8 bases and J by 8 bases, with 18 bases between. Per the germline V gene, CDR1 is SGHAT and CDR2 is FQNNGV. The CDR3 runs 14 residues. Here the CDR3 reads CASRGKQLGGELFF. CDR3 bases: TGTGCCAGCCGCGGAAAGCAATTAGGTGGGGAGCTGTTTTTT.

This chain connects TRBV11-2 to TRBJ2-7, with 7 bases aligning to TRBD2. The CDR3 totals 14 residues. The V segment lost 5 bases and the J segment 2 bases; nucleotides outside the gene matches: 6. Looked up from germline, CDR1 is SGHAT and CDR2 is FQNNGV. For the CDR3, the DNA is TGTGCCAGCAGCCCCATTGGGGGGGCCTACGAGCAGTACGTC. Amino acids: CASSPIGGAYEQYV.

This clone was found many times. The chain uses TRBV12-3 or TRBV12-4 and TRBJ1-1; 7 bases fit TRBD1. CDR3 length equals 12 residues. V gave up 5 bases and J gave up 11 bases; unmatched junction bases: 8. The CDR3 nucleotides are TGTGCCAGCAGTCAGGACAGGCCCAGGGCTTTCTTT. This gives the protein CASSQDRPRAFF.

The CDR3 DNA is TGCAGCCTTCGTCAGGGGGCGGGAGGCTACACCTTC. Translation gives CSLRQGAGGYTF. This chain links TRBV29-1 with TRBJ1-2; 8 positions agree with TRBD1. Germline values: CDR1 SQVTM, CDR2 ANQGSEA. J gave up 8 bases and V 8 bases, and 10 bases lay outside the gene matches. The CDR3 loop spans 12 amino acids.

The V gene is TRBV12-5, the J gene TRBJ2-5; no definite D call. Germline CDR1 reads LGHNT; CDR2 reads FRNRAP. V was trimmed by 7 bases and J by 4 bases, leaving 13 bases between them. The CDR3 is 13 amino acids. CDR3 protein: CASAPPGRETQYF. CDR3 in DNA: TGTGCTAGTGCCCCCCCGGGTCGAGAGACCCAGTACTTC. The full variable domain, rest sourced from reference TRBV12-5 and TRBJ2-5, is DARVTQTPRHKVTEMGQEVTMRCQPILGHNTVFWYRQTMMQGLELLAYFRNRAPLDDSGMPKDRFSAEMPDATLATLKIQPSEPRDSAVYFCASAPPGRETQYFGPGTRLLVL.

This chain joins TRBV6-2 or TRBV6-3 and TRBJ1-5, with TRBD1 identical over 8 bases. V shed 2 bases, J shed 2 bases, and the junction held 5 bases outside the gene matches. This CDR3 spans 16 amino acids. Germline values: CDR1 MNHEY, CDR2 SVGEGT. The CDR3 is CASSYADRAGNQPQHF. The CDR3 DNA reads as TGTGCCAGCAGTTACGCGGACAGGGCCGGCAATCAGCCCCAGCATTTT.

The chain uses TRBV28 and TRBJ2-5; the D gene is possibly TRBD2 (6 bases). V lost 8 bases, J lost 5 bases, and 15 bases lay in between. The CDR3 sequence is 13 residues long. Germline assignment: CDR1 MDHEN and CDR2 SYDVKM. Here the CDR3 DNA reads TGTGCCAGCGGCACTCCTGGGAGGGAGACCCAGTACTTC. It translates to CASGTPGRETQYF.

This sequence joins TRBV24-1 and TRBJ2-5, with 15 bases aligning to TRBD2. There are 18 residues in the CDR3. After removal of 9 bases from V and 2 bases from J, the junction contained 12 bases not matched to a gene. Per germline, CDR1 KGHDR and CDR2 SFDVKD. Here the CDR3 reads CATSSPGLAGGPQETQYF. CDR3 sequence (DNA): TGTGCCACCTCGTCTCCGGGACTAGCGGGGGGACCTCAAGAGACCCAGTACTTC.

The chain carries TRBV7-9 and TRBJ1-2; possible D gene TRBD1, 6 bases. The V gene's germline CDR1 is SEHNR and CDR2 FQNEAQ (reference sequence). Trimming took 8 bases from V and 10 from J, leaving 26 bases between them. CDR3 size: 15 residues. The DNA of the CDR3 is TGTGCCAGCGGTGTAGGGGGAATAAACTATGGTGACTACACCTTC. Encoded protein: CASGVGGINYGDYTF.

The genes are TRBV2 and TRBJ2-2; D not resolved. Germline V gene lookup returns CDR1 SNHLY and CDR2 FYNNEI. V shed 8 bases and J shed 6 bases, with 22 bases lying between them. The CDR3 loop spans 16 amino acids. The CDR3 region has the DNA TGTGCCAGCCAGAAAGTACTCTCTCTGGGCGCCGGGGAGCTGTTTTTT. It translates to CASQKVLSLGAGELFF.

The chain recombines TRBV5-4 with TRBJ1-1; perhaps TRBD1 as D (6 bases). Germline values: CDR1 SGHNT, CDR2 YYREEE (reference sequence). V gave up 2 bases and J gave up 5 bases, with 13 bases separating them. CDR3 length: 14 residues. Written as DNA, the CDR3 is TGTGCCAGCAGCTTAGACAGGTCATTGACTGAAGCTTTCTTT. This codes for CASSLDRSLTEAFF.

The rearrangement links TRBV18 to TRBJ1-4, with D maybe TRBD1 (5 bases). Trimming took off 6 bases at V and 7 bases at J, with 18 bases between the two ends. Germline CDR1 and CDR2: KGHSH and LQKENI. CDR3 length: 15 amino acids. This CDR3 reads CASSPGEGDSEKLFF. Written as DNA, the CDR3 is TGTGCCAGCTCCCCGGGGGAAGGTGACAGTGAAAAACTGTTTTTT.

This sequence joins TRBV5-6 and TRBJ1-6; TRBD1 matches 7 bases. After removal of 2 bases from V and 7 bases from J, the junction contained 9 bases not matched to a gene. Germline V gene lookup returns CDR1 SGHDT and CDR2 YYEEEE. This CDR3 has 16 amino acids. In DNA form, the CDR3 reads TGTGCCAGCAGCTTAAACAGGGGTATGGGGAATTCACCCCTCCACTTT. Its translation is CASSLNRGMGNSPLHF.

The rearrangement uses TRBV18 and TRBJ1-5, with D maybe TRBD1 (6 bases). The CDR3 runs 15 residues. The V end lost 5 bases, the J end lost 3 bases, and 14 bases lay between the germline ends. Germline values: CDR1 KGHSH, CDR2 LQKENI. The CDR3 spells CASSALSGVNQPQHF. CDR3 DNA sequence: TGTGCCAGCTCAGCCCTCTCAGGGGTCAATCAGCCCCAGCATTTT.

The V gene is TRBV27, the J gene TRBJ1-5; tentatively, D is TRBD1 (5 bases). There are 15 residues in the CDR3. CDR1 is MNHEY, CDR2 SMNVEV, per germline (reference sequence). V dropped 1 base and J dropped 7 bases, with 14 bases sitting between them. Written as DNA, the CDR3 is TGTGCCAGCAGTTTATATTTGGGGGGATCGCAGCCCCAGCATTTT. Amino acid sequence: CASSLYLGGSQPQHF.

This chain connects TRBV3-1 (or the pseudogene TRBV3-2) to TRBJ2-3, with D perhaps matching TRBD2 (6 bases). The CDR3 covers 15 residues. The germline gives CDR1 LGHDT, CDR2 YNNKEL (reference sequence). V lost 0 bases, J lost 2 bases, and 9 bases lay in between. CDR3 nucleotides: TGTGCCAGCAGCCAAGAGGTAGCGGACACAGATACGCAGTATTTT. As protein: CASSQEVADTDTQYF.

This chain connects TRBV5-3 to TRBJ1-2, with D maybe TRBD1 (5 bases). TRBV5-3 is given ORF status, its function remaining uncertain. Trimming stripped 4 bases from V and 3 bases from J, with 22 bases between. This CDR3 spans 17 amino acids. Written as DNA, the CDR3 is TGTGCCAGAAGCGTATGGCCCGGGACTCCCATTGACTATGGCTACACCTTC. Protein: CARSVWPGTPIDYGYTF.

To note about this clone: The junction departs from germline at one end; a sequencing error may be responsible. This chain joins TRBV5-1 and TRBJ2-1, with 7 bases that match TRBD2. The V gene's germline CDR1 is SGHRS and CDR2 YFSETQ. The CDR3 has 15 residues. The DNA for the CDR3 is TGTGCCAGCAGCTTGCGAGCGGGAAATGGGGATGAGCAGTTCTTC. It is translated as CASSLRAGNGDEQFF.

The genes are TRBV20-1 and TRBJ2-3, with 10 bases that match TRBD2. This CDR3 comprises 15 residues. CDR1 and CDR2 from the germline V gene are DFQATT and SNEGSKA (reference sequence). Germline trimming cut 3 bases from V and 2 bases from J; bases unmatched to any gene: 5. The CDR3 region has the DNA TGCAGTGCTAGTTCAGCGGGAGGGATCACAGATACGCAGTATTTT. It is translated as CSASSAGGITDTQYF.

V and J are TRBV7-2 and TRBJ2-1, with 10 bases aligning to TRBD2. V was clipped by 2 bases and J by 7 bases; unmatched bases: 8. This CDR3 is 16 amino acids long. Looked up from germline, CDR1 is SGHTA and CDR2 is FQGNSA. CDR3: CASSLSPGLASNEQFF. The CDR3 DNA sequence: TGTGCCAGCAGCTTAAGTCCGGGACTAGCGTCGAATGAGCAGTTCTTC. The complete variable domain, with remaining parts taken from reference TRBV7-2 and TRBJ2-1, reads GAGVSQSPSNKVTEKGKDVELRCDPISGHTALYWYRQSLGQGLEFLIYFQGNSAPDKSGLPSDRFSAERTGGSVSTLTIQRTQQEDSAVYLCASSLSPGLASNEQFFGPGTRLTVL.

This clone came up once. The chain links TRBV11-2 to TRBJ1-1; TRBD1 matches at 9 bases. In germline, CDR1 is SGHAT, CDR2 FQNNGV. V lost 6 bases, J lost 11 bases, and 13 bases stayed unmatched. The CDR3 totals 14 residues. The CDR3 here is CASSLKPGQGYAFF. CDR3 bases: TGTGCCAGCAGTCTGAAACCGGGACAGGGTTACGCTTTCTTT.

The chain carries TRBV6-5 and TRBJ1-2; D is possibly TRBD1 (5 bases). The CDR3 loop spans 12 amino acids. From germline, CDR1 is MNHEY and CDR2 SVGAGI. V lost 6 bases and J 7 bases, leaving 12 bases between the germline ends. The CDR3 region is CASSSGLVGYTF. CDR3 nucleotide sequence: TGTGCCAGCAGCTCAGGGTTGGTTGGCTACACCTTC.

The chain links TRBV28 to TRBJ2-3; TRBD1 matches at 7 bases. V shed 8 bases and J 5 bases; nucleotides not matched to a gene: 16. Germline V gene lookup returns CDR1 MDHEN and CDR2 SYDVKM. There are 16 residues in the CDR3. The CDR3 protein is CASLIGGHPFGDTQYF. DNA for the CDR3: TGTGCCAGCCTCATAGGGGGCCACCCCTTCGGAGATACGCAGTATTTT. Drawing the rest from reference TRBV28 and TRBJ2-3, the complete variable domain is DVKVTQSSRYLVKRTGEKVFLECVQDMDHENMFWYRQDPGLGLRLIYFSYDVKMKEKGDIPEGYSVSREKKERFSLILESASTNQTSMYLCASLIGGHPFGDTQYFGPGTRLTVL.

This chain links TRBV7-8 with TRBJ2-2; a weak D match, TRBD1 (5 bases). The CDR3 consists of 16 residues. V gave up 2 bases and J gave up 4 bases, with 14 bases separating them. Germline CDR1 reads SGHVS; CDR2 reads FQNEAQ. The CDR3 sequence: CASSLYQGLSTGELFF. The DNA of the CDR3 is TGTGCCAGCAGCTTATACCAGGGCCTAAGCACCGGGGAGCTGTTTTTT.

The rearrangement links TRBV5-4 to TRBJ1-4; 11 positions match TRBD1. The V gene's germline CDR1 is SGHNT and CDR2 YYREEE (reference sequence). The CDR3 contains 15 residues. The V and J ends lost 4 bases and 7 bases, in that order; junction bases with no gene match: 6. Written as DNA, the CDR3 is TGTGCCAGCAGCCCGGACAGGGGGCGGGTTGAAAAACTGTTTTTT. Its translation is CASSPDRGRVEKLFF.

The J gene is TRBJ1-2, the V gene TRBV27, with TRBD1 matching over 10 bases. The length of the CDR3 is 13 residues. Per the germline V gene, CDR1 is MNHEY and CDR2 is SMNVEV (reference sequence). V lost 5 bases, J lost 7 bases, and 4 bases stayed unmatched. The CDR3, as DNA: TGTGCCAGCAGTGGCCGGGACAGGGGTGGCTACACCTTC. Amino acid sequence: CASSGRDRGGYTF.

The chain couples TRBV5-1 to TRBJ2-5; D uncertain. CDR3 length: 15 residues. Trimming left V 4 bases short and J 9 bases short, with 22 bases between. CDR1 SGHRS and CDR2 YFSETQ come from the germline V gene. The chain's CDR3 is CASSPGPGFLPSQYF. DNA for the CDR3: TGCGCCAGCAGCCCAGGTCCTGGTTTCTTACCCTCCCAGTACTTC.

V is TRBV2 and J is TRBJ1-1; no reliable D call. The CDR3 is made up of 12 amino acids. Germline lookup yields CDR1 SNHLY and CDR2 FYNNEI. The ends were cut back, 7 bases at V and 0 bases at J, with 6 bases in the middle. The CDR3, as DNA: TGTGCCAGCACTAAGATGAACACTGAAGCTTTCTTT. This gives the protein CASTKMNTEAFF.

The chain combines TRBV3-1 (or the pseudogene TRBV3-2) with TRBJ2-3, with a tentative D call TRBD1 (6 bases). CDR1 is LGHDT, CDR2 YNNKEL, per germline (reference sequence). The CDR3 has 15 amino acids. Between the trimmed V and J ends, which lost 6 bases and 0 bases, there was a span of 13 bases. CDR3 coding DNA: TGTGCCAGCAGTCCAGGGGCCCTTAGCACAGATACGCAGTATTTT. Translating it yields CASSPGALSTDTQYF.

This rearrangement joins TRBV3-1 (or the pseudogene TRBV3-2) to TRBJ2-3; the match to TRBD2 covers 12 bases. V trimming: 1 base; J trimming: 3 bases; junction bases outside the gene matches: 5. Germline V gene data show CDR1 as LGHDT and CDR2 as YNNKEL (reference sequence). The CDR3 totals 17 residues. CDR3 DNA: TGTGCCAGCAGCCAAGCGACTAGCGGGAGTTTAACAGATACGCAGTATTTT. Its protein product is CASSQATSGSLTDTQYF.